This TCR beta chain was captured in a study of blood T cell repertoires in COVID-19. This clone was recorded only once. In the original workflow: Amplified reference gene primers provided the basis for estimating nucleated cell counts. Clones were sequenced by immunoSEQ multiplex PCR, and TCRdb holds only the in-frame ones, with some missing. V and J calls and clone size are as listed in that table; D and trimming were resolved from the DNA. This sample has about 210,000 clones, with 84% found just once. The germline gives CDR1 SEHNR, CDR2 FQNEAQ (reference sequence). Trimming shortened V by 4 bases and J by 9 bases, and 14 bases separated the two germline ends. CDR3 length: 13 residues.

Sequenced input: peripheral blood. This TCR was recovered from a man aged 35-49 years who had recovered from COVID-19. The chain couples TRBV7-9 to TRBJ2-3; unclear D gene. The CDR3 region has the DNA TGTGCCAGCAGCTCATACTACCGTGCGACGCAGTATTTT. It encodes CASSSYYRATQYF.